This entry lists 19 T cell receptor beta chains sequenced from one sample in a study of cytomegalovirus exposure and HLA in healthy donors. PCR involved 60 Vbeta and 13 Jbeta primers. Profiled with immunoSEQ multiplex PCR; TCRdb holds only in-frame clones, not every one. The table records around 200,000 clones, approximately 82% of them present only once. The source material was PBMCs. The receptors were gathered from a woman in her 40s in good health and CMV-seronegative.

In regard to this clone: Its ends do not fully match the called genes, so a read error is possible. The genes are TRBV18 and TRBJ2-7, with D perhaps matching TRBD1 (6 bases). CDR3 length: 14 amino acids. Germline loops: CDR1 KGHSH, CDR2 LQKENI. Here the CDR3 DNA reads TGTGCCAGCTCGCCACAACAGGGTACGAACGAGCAGTACTTC. Residues: CASSPQQGTNEQYF.

V gene TRBV4-3 combines with J gene TRBJ1-2; D remains ambiguous. There are 15 residues in the CDR3. CDR1 is LGHNA and CDR2 is YSLEER in the germline V gene. Trimming pared 0 bases from V and 2 bases from J, leaving 10 bases between. The CDR3 spells CASSQDRAGNYGYTF. CDR3 coding DNA: TGCGCCAGCAGCCAAGATCGAGCGGGCAACTATGGCTACACCTTC.

The chain employs TRBV19 and TRBJ1-1, with TRBD1 matching 7 bases. Germline values: CDR1 LNHDA, CDR2 SQIVND (reference sequence). V was pared by 3 bases and J by 4 bases, with 5 bases of the junction left unmatched. The CDR3 contains 14 residues. CDR3 sequence reads: CASSIATGVTEAFF. The DNA for the CDR3 is TGTGCCAGTAGTATCGCCACAGGGGTCACTGAAGCTTTCTTT.

The rearrangement uses TRBV6-5 and TRBJ1-3, with TRBD1 identical over 7 bases. Germline V gene lookup returns CDR1 MNHEY and CDR2 SVGAGI. V lost 5 bases to trimming and J lost 4 bases; unmatched junction nucleotides: 5. The CDR3 runs to 14 residues. This CDR3 is CASSEPGGGNTIYF. The CDR3 nucleotides are TGTGCCAGCAGTGAACCAGGGGGAGGAAACACCATATATTTT.

This sequence joins TRBV5-1 and TRBJ2-7, with 9 bases aligning to TRBD2. J was trimmed by 1 base and V by 0 bases; bases with no gene match: 11. CDR3 length: 18 amino acids. The V gene's germline CDR1 is SGHRS and CDR2 YFSETQ. CDR3 protein: CASSLAPSGTSKSYEQYF. The CDR3 DNA follows: TGCGCCAGCAGCTTGGCGCCATCCGGGACTAGCAAGTCCTACGAGCAGTACTTC.

Here the CDR3 reads CASNPSGLHNEQFF. Here the CDR3 DNA reads TGTGCCAGCAACCCGAGCGGGTTACACAATGAGCAGTTCTTC. V usage is TRBV2 and J usage is TRBJ2-1; D possibly corresponds to TRBD2 (6 bases). The CDR3 extends over 14 amino acids. The germline V gene has CDR1 SNHLY and CDR2 FYNNEI. V dropped 7 bases and J dropped 5 bases, with 15 bases sitting between them.

Note on this clone: One junction end does not reproduce the germline sequence, and a read error may be involved. The genes are TRBV6-8 and TRBJ1-2, with 7 positions matching TRBD1. The CDR3 extends over 9 amino acids. Germline values: CDR1 MNHGY, CDR2 SAAAGT. The CDR3 here is CASSPGGDF. CDR3 DNA: TGTGCCAGCAGTCCAGGGGGAGACTTC.

The chain carries TRBV10-1 and TRBJ1-1; 7 bases are shared with TRBD1. V was clipped by 2 bases and J by 8 bases; unmatched bases: 5. From germline, CDR1 is WNHNN and CDR2 SYGVQD (reference sequence). This CDR3 is 13 amino acids long. The CDR3 reads CASSEAGGREAFF. The CDR3 region has the DNA TGCGCCAGCAGTGAGGCAGGGGGAAGGGAAGCTTTCTTT.

The V gene is TRBV18, the J gene TRBJ2-7; TRBD2 is a possible D gene (6 bases). Trimming removed 5 bases at V and 3 bases at J, with 8 bases between. Looked up from germline, CDR1 is KGHSH and CDR2 is LQKENI. There are 12 residues in the CDR3. The CDR3 nucleotides read TGTGCCAGCTCAACGGGACTCTACGAGCAGTACTTC. As protein: CASSTGLYEQYF. Filled out from reference TRBV18 and TRBJ2-7, the complete variable domain reads NAGVMQNPRHLVRRRGQEARLRCSPMKGHSHVYWYRQLPEEGLKFMVYLQKENIIDESGMPKERFSAEFPKEGPSILRIQQVVRGDSAAYFCASSTGLYEQYFGPGTRLTVT.

This clone has a single count. V gene TRBV10-3 combines with J gene TRBJ2-7; D is possibly TRBD1 (6 bases). The CDR3 runs to 11 residues. The V gene's germline CDR1 is ENHRY and CDR2 SYGVKD. V was pared by 6 bases and J by 4 bases, with 7 bases between. The CDR3 spells CAIRQGYEQYF. The CDR3 DNA reads TGTGCCATCAGACAGGGATACGAGCAGTACTTC.

The J gene is TRBJ2-5, the V gene TRBV6-5; 8 bases are shared with TRBD2. J was trimmed by 5 bases and V by 0 bases; bases with no gene match: 8. CDR1 is MNHEY and CDR2 is SVGAGI in the germline V gene. The CDR3 spans 16 residues. CDR3 sequence reads: CASSYSGSGVMETQYF. As DNA, the CDR3 is TGTGCCAGCAGTTACTCCGGTAGCGGGGTGATGGAGACCCAGTACTTC.

V is TRBV7-9 and J is TRBJ2-7; the D is unclear. Trimming stripped 5 bases from V and 2 bases from J, with 22 bases between. The CDR3 sequence is 17 residues long. Germline V CDR1 and CDR2: SEHNR, FQNEAQ (reference sequence). The CDR3 reads CASSQGLRPAPTYEQYF. The CDR3 region has the DNA TGTGCCAGCAGCCAAGGCCTCAGGCCCGCGCCGACCTACGAGCAGTACTTC.

The rearrangement joins TRBV6-6 to TRBJ2-7; D is ambiguous. V lost 2 bases, J lost 6 bases, and 11 bases lay in between. Per germline, CDR1 MNHNY and CDR2 SVGAGI (reference sequence). The CDR3 extends over 13 amino acids. The CDR3 is CASSYLAAREQYF. The DNA for the CDR3 is TGTGCCAGCAGTTACCTGGCGGCTCGCGAGCAGTACTTC.

V gene TRBV30 combines with J gene TRBJ2-5, with 8 bases that match TRBD1. Near its end, the DNA agrees better with TRBJ2-7, so the J call may be wrong. The CDR3 spans 13 residues. CDR1 is GTSNPN, CDR2 SVGIG, per germline (reference sequence). The CDR3 DNA follows: TGTGCCTGTAAAACAGGGGGTCCTTACGAGCAGTACTTC. The encoded protein is CACKTGGPYEQYF.

This clone was counted only a few times. This likely comes from a read error, as the CDR3 has no conserved phenylalanine or tryptophan at its end. It is unclear where the CDR3 begins or ends on the DNA, so no DNA is shown, and the CDR3 is as TCRdb lists it. The chain uses TRBV6-6 and TRBJ1-4. Germline V gene lookup returns CDR1 MNHNY and CDR2 SVGAGI (reference sequence). The CDR3 is 8 residues long, counting both termini. The CDR3 is CASSEPLR.

The V and J genes are TRBV19 and TRBJ2-1; 11 positions match TRBD2. Trimming took 6 bases from V and 6 from J; bases not matched to a gene: 13. Looked up from germline, CDR1 is LNHDA and CDR2 is SQIVND (reference sequence). The CDR3 is 17 amino acids. As DNA, the CDR3 is TGTGCCAGTAGCCAGAATAGCGGGGGGGCCCTTTTCAATGAGCAGTTCTTC. Residues: CASSQNSGGALFNEQFF.

This clone occurred a few times. The V and J genes are TRBV6-5 and TRBJ2-7; no firm D call. The CDR3 is 15 residues long. Trimming took off 1 base at V and 6 bases at J, with 16 bases between the two ends. Germline V gene sequence: CDR1 MNHEY, CDR2 SVGAGI. CDR3 sequence reads: CASSYYGPNVGEQYF. In nucleotides, the CDR3 is TGTGCCAGCAGTTACTATGGGCCCAACGTGGGCGAGCAGTACTTC.

V is TRBV29-1 and J is TRBJ1-5; D possibly corresponds to TRBD1 (6 bases). Germline V gene sequence: CDR1 SQVTM, CDR2 ANQGSEA. V dropped 5 bases and J dropped 4 bases, with 15 bases sitting between them. The length of the CDR3 is 14 residues. CDR3 loop: CSVLAGEGNQPQHF. The DNA of the CDR3 is TGCAGCGTTCTGGCAGGGGAGGGAAATCAGCCCCAGCATTTT.

Concerning this clone: This same CDR3 is encoded by further DNA sequences in the sample. CDR3 bases: TGCGCCAGCAGCTTGGAAGAGGGTTCCTACAATGAGCAGTTCTTC. It yields the protein CASSLEEGSYNEQFF. V gene TRBV5-1 combines with J gene TRBJ2-1, with a tentative D call TRBD2 (5 bases). Germline lookup yields CDR1 SGHRS and CDR2 YFSETQ. V was cut by 0 bases and J by 1 base, with 8 bases left in between. The CDR3 is made up of 15 amino acids.